The subject of this entry is one T cell receptor (beta chain). Its antigen is not identified. This sample stems from a study of beta chain features in type 1 diabetes. Study-level information: All samples together contributed 100 million to 120 million sorted cells for examination. Findings and limits, study-wide: Among all four CD4+ subsets, Type 1 diabetes patients had TCRB CDR3s that were moderately but significantly shorter.

All sorted populations exceeded 95% purity. Per germline, CDR1 MDHEN and CDR2 SYDVKM. V trimming: 6 bases; J trimming: 5 bases; junction bases outside the gene matches: 10. The CDR3 extends over 14 amino acids. Expressed TCRB transcripts were sequenced because the entire RNA isolate underwent reverse transcription. Clones were read by immunoSEQ multiplex PCR, and TCRdb kept only the in-frame ones, dropping some. There are hundreds of thousands of clones in the sample; roughly 12% occur only once, and roughly 0.0097% lies in the top ten. The chain recombines TRBV28 with TRBJ2-7; 7 positions agree with TRBD1. The sequence came from a young woman with type 1 diabetes. The sample taken for sequencing was naive CD4+ T cells from blood. This chain's CDR3 is CASRPGGTGNEQYF. DNA for the CDR3: TGTGCCAGCAGACCAGGGGGAACAGGGAACGAGCAGTACTTC.